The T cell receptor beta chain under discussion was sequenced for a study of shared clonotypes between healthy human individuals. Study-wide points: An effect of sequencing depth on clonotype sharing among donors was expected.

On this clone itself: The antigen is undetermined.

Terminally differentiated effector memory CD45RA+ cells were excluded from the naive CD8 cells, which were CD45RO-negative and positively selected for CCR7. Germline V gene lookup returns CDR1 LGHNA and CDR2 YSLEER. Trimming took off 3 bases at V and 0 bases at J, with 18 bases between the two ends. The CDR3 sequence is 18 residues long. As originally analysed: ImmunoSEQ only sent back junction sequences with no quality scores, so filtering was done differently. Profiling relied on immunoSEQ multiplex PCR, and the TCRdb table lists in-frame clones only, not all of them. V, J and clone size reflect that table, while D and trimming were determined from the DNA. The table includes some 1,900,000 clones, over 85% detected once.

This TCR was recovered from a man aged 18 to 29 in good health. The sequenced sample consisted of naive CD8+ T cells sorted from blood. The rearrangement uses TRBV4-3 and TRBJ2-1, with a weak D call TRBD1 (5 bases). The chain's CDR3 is CASSHDEEDKCSYNEQFF. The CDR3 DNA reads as TGCGCCAGCAGCCATGACGAAGAGGACAAGTGCTCCTACAATGAGCAGTTCTTC.